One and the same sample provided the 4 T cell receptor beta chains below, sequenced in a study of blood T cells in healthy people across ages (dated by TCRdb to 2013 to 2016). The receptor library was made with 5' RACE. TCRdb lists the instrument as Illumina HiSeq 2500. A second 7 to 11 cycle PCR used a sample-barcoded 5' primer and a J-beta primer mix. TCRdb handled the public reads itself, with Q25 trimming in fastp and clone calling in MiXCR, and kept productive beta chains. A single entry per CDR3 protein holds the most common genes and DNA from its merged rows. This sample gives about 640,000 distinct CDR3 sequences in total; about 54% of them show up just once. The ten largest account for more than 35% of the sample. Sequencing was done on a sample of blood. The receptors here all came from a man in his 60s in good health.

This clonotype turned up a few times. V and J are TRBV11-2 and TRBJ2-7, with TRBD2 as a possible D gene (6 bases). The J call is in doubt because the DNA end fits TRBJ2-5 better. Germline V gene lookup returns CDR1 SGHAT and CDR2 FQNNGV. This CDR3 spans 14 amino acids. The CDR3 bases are TGTGCCAGCAGCCCGACTAGATCGGGAGAGACCCAGTACTTC. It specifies CASSPTRSGETQYF.

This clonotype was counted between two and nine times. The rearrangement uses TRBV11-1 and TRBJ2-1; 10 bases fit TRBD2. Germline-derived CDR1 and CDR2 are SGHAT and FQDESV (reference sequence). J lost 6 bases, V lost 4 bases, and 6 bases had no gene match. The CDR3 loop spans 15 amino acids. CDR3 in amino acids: CASSSSGTSVNEQFF. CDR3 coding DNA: TGTGCCAGCAGCTCGTCCGGGACTAGCGTCAATGAGCAGTTCTTC. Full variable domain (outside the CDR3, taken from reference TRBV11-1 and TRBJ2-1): EAEVAQSPRYKITEKSQAVAFWCDPISGHATLYWYRQILGQGPELLVQFQDESVVDDSQLPKDRFSAERLKGVDSTLKIQPAELGDSAMYLCASSSSGTSVNEQFFGPGTRLTVL.

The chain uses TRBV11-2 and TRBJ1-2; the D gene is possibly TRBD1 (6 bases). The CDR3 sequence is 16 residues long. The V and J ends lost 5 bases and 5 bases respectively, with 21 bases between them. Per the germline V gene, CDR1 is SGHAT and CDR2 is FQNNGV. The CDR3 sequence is CASSPFTPRGDYGYTF. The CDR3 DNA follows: TGTGCCAGCAGCCCCTTCACACCTAGGGGGGATTATGGCTACACCTTC.

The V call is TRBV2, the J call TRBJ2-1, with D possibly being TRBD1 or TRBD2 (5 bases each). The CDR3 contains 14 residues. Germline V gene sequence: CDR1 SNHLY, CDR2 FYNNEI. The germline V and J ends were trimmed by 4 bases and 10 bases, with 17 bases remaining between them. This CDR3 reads CASSGTPRGGEQFF. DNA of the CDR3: TGTGCCAGCAGTGGAACTCCCCGGGGCGGAGAGCAGTTCTTC.